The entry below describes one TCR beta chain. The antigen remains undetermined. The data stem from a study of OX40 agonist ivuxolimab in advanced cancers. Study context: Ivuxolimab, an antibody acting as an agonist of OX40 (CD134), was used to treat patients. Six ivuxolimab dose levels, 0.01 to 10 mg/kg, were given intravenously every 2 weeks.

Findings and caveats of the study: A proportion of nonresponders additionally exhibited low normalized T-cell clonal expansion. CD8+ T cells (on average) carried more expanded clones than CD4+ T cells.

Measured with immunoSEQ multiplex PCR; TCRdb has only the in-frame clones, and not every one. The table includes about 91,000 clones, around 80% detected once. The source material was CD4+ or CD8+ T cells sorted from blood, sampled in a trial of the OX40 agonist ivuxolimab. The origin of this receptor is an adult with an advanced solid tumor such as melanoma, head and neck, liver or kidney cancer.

The chain's CDR3 is CASSSTGGRDTQYF. The DNA for the CDR3 is TGTGCCAGCAGCTCTACAGGGGGCCGAGATACGCAGTATTTT. The chain combines TRBV7-3 with TRBJ2-3, with 9 nucleotides matching TRBD1. J was trimmed by 5 bases and V by 4 bases; bases with no gene match: 4. Germline V gene data show CDR1 as SGHTA and CDR2 as FQGTGA. The CDR3 spans 14 residues.